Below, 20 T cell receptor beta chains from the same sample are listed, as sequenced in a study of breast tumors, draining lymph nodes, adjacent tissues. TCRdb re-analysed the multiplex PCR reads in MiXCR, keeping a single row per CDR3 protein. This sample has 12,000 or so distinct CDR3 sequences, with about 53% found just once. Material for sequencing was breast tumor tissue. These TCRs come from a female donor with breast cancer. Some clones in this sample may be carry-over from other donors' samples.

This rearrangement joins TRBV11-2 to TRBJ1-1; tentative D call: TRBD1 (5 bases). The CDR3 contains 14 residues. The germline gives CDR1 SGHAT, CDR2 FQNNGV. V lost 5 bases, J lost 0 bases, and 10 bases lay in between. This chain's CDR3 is CASSAEGMNTEAFF. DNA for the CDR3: TGTGCCAGCAGCGCAGAGGGGATGAACACTGAAGCTTTCTTT.

The CDR3 is CASRGTNSYNEQFF. In DNA form, the CDR3 reads TGTGCCAGCAGAGGGACTAACTCCTACAATGAGCAGTTCTTC. V is TRBV12-3 or TRBV12-4 and J is TRBJ2-1; 7 bases fit TRBD2. The CDR3 is 14 amino acids. The V and J ends lost 6 bases and 0 bases, in that order; junction bases with no gene match: 2.

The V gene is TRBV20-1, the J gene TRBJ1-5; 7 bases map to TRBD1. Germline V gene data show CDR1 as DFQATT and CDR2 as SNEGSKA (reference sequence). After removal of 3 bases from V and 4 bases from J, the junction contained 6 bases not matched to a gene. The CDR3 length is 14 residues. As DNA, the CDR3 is TGCAGTGCTAGGGACACAGGGGTAAATCAGCCCCAGCATTTT. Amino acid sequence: CSARDTGVNQPQHF.

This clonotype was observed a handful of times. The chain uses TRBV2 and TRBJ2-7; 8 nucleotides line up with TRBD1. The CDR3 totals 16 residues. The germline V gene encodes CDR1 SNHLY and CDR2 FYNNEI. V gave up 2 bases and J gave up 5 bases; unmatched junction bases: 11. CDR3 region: CASSETATGVGNEQYF. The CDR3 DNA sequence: TGTGCCAGCAGTGAAACCGCGACAGGGGTGGGTAACGAGCAGTACTTC.

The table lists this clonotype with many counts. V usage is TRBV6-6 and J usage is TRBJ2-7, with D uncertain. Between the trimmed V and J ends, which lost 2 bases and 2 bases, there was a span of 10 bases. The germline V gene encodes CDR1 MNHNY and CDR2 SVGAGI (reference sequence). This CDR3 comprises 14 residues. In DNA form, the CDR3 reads TGTGCCAGCAGTTACGAAGGTTTGGCCTACGAGCAGTACTTC. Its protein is CASSYEGLAYEQYF.

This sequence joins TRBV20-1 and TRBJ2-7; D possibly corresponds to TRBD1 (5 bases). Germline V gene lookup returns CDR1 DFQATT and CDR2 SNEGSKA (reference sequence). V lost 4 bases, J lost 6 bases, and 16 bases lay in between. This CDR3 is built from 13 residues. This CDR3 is CSANRRQGGEQYF. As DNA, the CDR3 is TGCAGTGCTAACAGAAGGCAGGGTGGCGAGCAGTACTTC.

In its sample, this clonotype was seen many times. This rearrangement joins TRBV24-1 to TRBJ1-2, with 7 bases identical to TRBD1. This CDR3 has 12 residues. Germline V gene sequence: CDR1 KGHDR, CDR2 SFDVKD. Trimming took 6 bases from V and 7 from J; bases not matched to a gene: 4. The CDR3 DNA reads TGTGCCACCAGTCTGGACAGGTTTGGCTACACCTTC. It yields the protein CATSLDRFGYTF.

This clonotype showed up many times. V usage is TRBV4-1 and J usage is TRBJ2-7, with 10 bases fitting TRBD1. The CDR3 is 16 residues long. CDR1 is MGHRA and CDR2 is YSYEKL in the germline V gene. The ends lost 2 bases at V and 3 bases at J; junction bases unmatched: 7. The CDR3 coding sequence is TGCGCCAGCAGCCAACCCGGGACAGGGGTAAACTACGAGCAGTACGTC. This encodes CASSQPGTGVNYEQYV.

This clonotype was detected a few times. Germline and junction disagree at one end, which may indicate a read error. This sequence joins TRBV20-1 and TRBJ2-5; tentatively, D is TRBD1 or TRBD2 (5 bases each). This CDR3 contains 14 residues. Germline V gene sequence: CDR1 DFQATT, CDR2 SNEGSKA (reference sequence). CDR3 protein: CSASLGVGQEPQCF. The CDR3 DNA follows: TGCAGTGCTAGTCTGGGGGTTGGACAAGAGCCCCAGTGCTTC.

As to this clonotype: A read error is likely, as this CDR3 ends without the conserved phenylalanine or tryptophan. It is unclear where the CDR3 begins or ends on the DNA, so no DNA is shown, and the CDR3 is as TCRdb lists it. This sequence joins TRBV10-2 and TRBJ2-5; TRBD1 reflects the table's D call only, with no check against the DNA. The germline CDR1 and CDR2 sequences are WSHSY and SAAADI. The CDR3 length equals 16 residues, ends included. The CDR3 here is CASRYPTGGPQKPQSS.

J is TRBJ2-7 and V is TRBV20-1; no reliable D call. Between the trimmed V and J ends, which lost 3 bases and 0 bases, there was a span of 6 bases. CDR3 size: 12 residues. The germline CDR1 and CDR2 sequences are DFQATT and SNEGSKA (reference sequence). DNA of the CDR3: TGCAGTGCTAGTGGCAGCTCCTACGAGCAGTACTTC. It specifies CSASGSSYEQYF.

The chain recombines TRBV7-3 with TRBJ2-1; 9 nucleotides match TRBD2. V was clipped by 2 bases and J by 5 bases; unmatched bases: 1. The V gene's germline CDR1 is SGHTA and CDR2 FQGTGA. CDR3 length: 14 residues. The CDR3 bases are TGTGCCAGCAGCTTACTAGCGGGACACAATGAGCAGTTCTTC. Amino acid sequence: CASSLLAGHNEQFF.

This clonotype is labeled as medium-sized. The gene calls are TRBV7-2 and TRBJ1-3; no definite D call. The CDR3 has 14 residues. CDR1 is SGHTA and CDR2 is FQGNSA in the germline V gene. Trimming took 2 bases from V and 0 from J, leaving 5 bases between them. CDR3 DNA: TGTGCCAGCAGCTTATACTACTCTGGAAACACCATATATTTT. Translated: CASSLYYSGNTIYF. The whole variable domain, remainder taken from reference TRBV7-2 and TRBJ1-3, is GAGVSQSPSNKVTEKGKDVELRCDPISGHTALYWYRQSLGQGLEFLIYFQGNSAPDKSGLPSDRFSAERTGGSVSTLTIQRTQQEDSAVYLCASSLYYSGNTIYFGEGSWLTVV.

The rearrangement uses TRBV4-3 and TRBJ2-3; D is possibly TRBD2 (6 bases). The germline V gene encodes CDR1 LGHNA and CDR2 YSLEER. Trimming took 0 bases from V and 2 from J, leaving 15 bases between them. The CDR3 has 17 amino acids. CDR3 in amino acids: CASSQDRISGLTDTQYF. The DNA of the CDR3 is TGCGCCAGCAGCCAAGATCGGATTAGCGGTCTCACAGATACGCAGTATTTT.

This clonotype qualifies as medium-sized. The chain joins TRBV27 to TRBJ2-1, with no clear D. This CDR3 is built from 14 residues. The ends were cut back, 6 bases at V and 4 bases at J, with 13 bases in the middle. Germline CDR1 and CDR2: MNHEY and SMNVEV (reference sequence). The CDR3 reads CASSRQGSYNEQFF. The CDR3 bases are TGTGCCAGCAGCCGACAAGGCTCGTACAATGAGCAGTTCTTC.

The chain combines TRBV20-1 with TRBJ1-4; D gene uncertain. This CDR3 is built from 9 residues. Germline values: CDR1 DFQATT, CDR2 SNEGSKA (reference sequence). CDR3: CRTNEKLFF. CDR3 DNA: TGCAGGACTAATGAAAAACTGTTTTTT.

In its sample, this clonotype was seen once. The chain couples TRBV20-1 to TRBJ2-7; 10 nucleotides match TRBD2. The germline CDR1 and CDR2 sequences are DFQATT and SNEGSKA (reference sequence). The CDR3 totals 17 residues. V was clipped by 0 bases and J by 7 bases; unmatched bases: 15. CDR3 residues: CSARELGGAGGLEEQYF. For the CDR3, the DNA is TGCAGTGCTAGAGAATTGGGGGGAGCGGGAGGGCTTGAAGAGCAGTACTTC.

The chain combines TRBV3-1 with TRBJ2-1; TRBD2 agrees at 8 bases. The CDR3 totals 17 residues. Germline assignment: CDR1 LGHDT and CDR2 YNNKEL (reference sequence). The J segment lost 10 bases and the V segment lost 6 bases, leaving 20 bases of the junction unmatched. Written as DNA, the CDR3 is TGTGCCAGCAGTTTCCTTCCAACCGGGACCAGCGGGAGAGAGCAGTTCTTC. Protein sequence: CASSFLPTGTSGREQFF.

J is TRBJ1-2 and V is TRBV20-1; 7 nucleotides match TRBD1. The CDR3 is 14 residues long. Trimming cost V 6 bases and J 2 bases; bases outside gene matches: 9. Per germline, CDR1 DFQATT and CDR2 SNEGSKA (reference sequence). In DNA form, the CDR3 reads TGCAGTGCACCACCGGGACAGACGAACTATGGCTACACCTTC. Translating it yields CSAPPGQTNYGYTF.

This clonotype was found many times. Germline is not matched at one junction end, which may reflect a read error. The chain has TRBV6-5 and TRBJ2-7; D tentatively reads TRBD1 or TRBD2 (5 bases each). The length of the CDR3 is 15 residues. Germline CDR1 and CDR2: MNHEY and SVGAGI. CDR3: CASSHSGTETYEQYF. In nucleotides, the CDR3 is TGTGCCAGCAGTCACTCCGGGACGGAGACCTACGAGCAGTACTTC.